Presented here are 19 T cell receptor beta chains from one specimen sequenced in a study of regulatory T cells in long-lasting Graves disease. Combining iRepertoire HTBI primers with Arm-PCR of CDR3 regions, the authors built TCR beta libraries. TCRdb reprocessed the multiplex PCR reads with MiXCR, giving one entry per CDR3 protein. The sample carries about 440,000 distinct CDR3 sequences, roughly 15% recorded once. The time point is: newly diagnosed GD, antithyroid drugs for less than 3 months. RNA extracted from PBMCs served as the sequencing template. These sequences were also reported in another study, on T cells in Graves' hyperthyroidism and ophthalmopathy.

The starting material was peripheral blood mononuclear cells (PBMCs), obtained at new diagnosis, from a patient treated with antithyroid drugs. Receptor source: a woman aged 25 to 39 with Graves disease.

V is TRBV20-1 and J is TRBJ2-7, with 9 bases identical to TRBD2. With V trimmed by 0 bases and J by 4 bases, 10 bases remained unmatched. In germline, CDR1 is DFQATT, CDR2 SNEGSKA (reference sequence). CDR3 length: 16 amino acids. The CDR3: CSAREGSEAGGYEQYF. The DNA of the CDR3 is TGCAGTGCTAGAGAGGGCAGCGAAGCGGGAGGTTACGAGCAGTACTTC.

This chain joins TRBV28 and TRBJ2-1, with TRBD2 matching 9 bases. CDR1 MDHEN and CDR2 SYDVKM come from the germline V gene. The CDR3 sequence is 16 residues long. V dropped 5 bases and J dropped 7; count of bases not matched to a gene: 12. The DNA of the CDR3 is TGTGCCAGCAGTACCCTCGGGGCGGGAGGGCGAAATGAGCAGTTCTTC. Protein sequence: CASSTLGAGGRNEQFF.

This clonotype was recorded at least ten times. V gene TRBV6-1 combines with J gene TRBJ1-2, with D possibly matching TRBD1 (5 bases). Trimming pared 7 bases from V and 4 bases from J, leaving 19 bases between. The germline V gene encodes CDR1 MNHNS and CDR2 SASEGT. The length of the CDR3 is 15 residues. In DNA, the CDR3 is TGTGCCAGCAAAGCGGGCGCCGGAGGGGTCTATGGCTACACCTTC. Encoded protein: CASKAGAGGVYGYTF.

The gene calls are TRBV14 and TRBJ2-5; 10 bases are a match to TRBD2. In germline, CDR1 is SGHDN, CDR2 FVKESK. The CDR3 extends over 15 amino acids. Trimming took 5 bases from V and 3 from J; bases not matched to a gene: 6. CDR3 nucleotides: TGTGCCAGCAGCAGTAGCGGGAGGCTCGAAGAGACCCAGTACTTC. It specifies CASSSSGRLEETQYF.

This clonotype showed up many times. This rearrangement joins TRBV7-2 to TRBJ2-3; a possible D gene is TRBD2 (5 bases). The CDR3 contains 15 residues. Trimming cost V 0 bases and J 7 bases, with 14 bases left between them. Germline-derived CDR1 and CDR2 are SGHTA and FQGNSA. Here the CDR3 reads CASSLAWGVVNTQYF. The DNA for the CDR3 is TGTGCCAGCAGCTTAGCGTGGGGAGTGGTGAATACGCAGTATTTT.

Only a few counts were recorded for this clonotype. Just one base apart from a much larger clone, this may be a read error. V usage is TRBV20-1 and J usage is TRBJ2-7, with TRBD1 matching 7 bases. The CDR3 totals 13 residues. Germline lookup yields CDR1 DFQATT and CDR2 SNEGSKA (reference sequence). The CDR3 DNA reads TGCAGTGCTAAAGGGACAGTTGCCTACGAGCGGTACTTC. Its protein product is CSAKGTVAYERYF.

The chain joins TRBV9 to TRBJ2-3; D perhaps matches TRBD1 (5 bases). V lost 3 bases and J 2 bases, leaving 16 bases between the germline ends. The germline gives CDR1 SGDLS, CDR2 YYNGEE. The CDR3 is made up of 16 amino acids. The CDR3 coding sequence is TGTGCCAGCAGCGGTGGGGCCCAAATTTACACAGATACGCAGTATTTT. Translated, it gives CASSGGAQIYTDTQYF. Full variable domain (rest looked up from reference TRBV9 and TRBJ2-3): DSGVTQTPKHLITATGQRVTLRCSPRSGDLSVYWYQQSLDQGLQFLIQYYNGEERAKGNILERFSAQQFPDLHSELNLSSLELGDSALYFCASSGGAQIYTDTQYFGPGTRLTVL.

This clonotype was detected only a few times. The V gene is TRBV27, the J gene TRBJ2-7; the D gene is possibly TRBD2 (6 bases). With 4 bases removed from V and 12 bases from J, the gap between germline ends came to 19 bases. The germline V gene has CDR1 MNHEY and CDR2 SMNVEV (reference sequence). The CDR3 length is 13 residues. CDR3 in DNA: TGTGCCAGCAGTTCCAGCCTAGCGCACAGTGCGTACTTC. As protein: CASSSSLAHSAYF.

This clonotype was detected ten times or more. The chain recombines TRBV7-9 with TRBJ2-1; TRBD2 matches at 10 bases. The CDR3 length is 17 residues. V trimming: 2 bases; J trimming: 5 bases; junction bases outside the gene matches: 9. Germline V CDR1 and CDR2: SEHNR, FQNEAQ (reference sequence). CDR3 nucleotides: TGTGCCAGCAGCTTATCTTTGGGACTAGCGACAGACAATGAGCAGTTCTTC. This gives the protein CASSLSLGLATDNEQFF. Supplemented by reference TRBV7-9 and TRBJ2-1, the full variable domain reads DTGVSQNPRHKITKRGQNVTFRCDPISEHNRLYWYRQTLGQGPEFLTYFQNEAQLEKSRLLSDRFSAERPKGSFSTLEIQRTEQGDSAMYLCASSLSLGLATDNEQFFGPGTRLTVL.

This clonotype was recorded only once. This chain joins TRBV11-2 and TRBJ2-1; 7 positions agree with TRBD2. Germline trimming cut 4 bases from V and 9 bases from J; bases unmatched to any gene: 9. The germline V gene has CDR1 SGHAT and CDR2 FQNNGV. The CDR3 totals 14 residues. For the CDR3, the DNA is TGTGCCAGCAGCTCCCCCGTACTAGCGCTTGAGCAGTTCTTC. This gives the protein CASSSPVLALEQFF.

This clonotype was picked up many times. The gene calls are TRBV12-3 or TRBV12-4 and TRBJ1-1; tentatively, D is TRBD1 (6 bases). Trimming removed 8 bases at V and 10 bases at J, with 23 bases between. The CDR3 is 14 amino acids. The CDR3 region is CASSDLGGGSSAFF. The CDR3 DNA is TGTGCCAGCTCCGATTTAGGCGGGGGCTCATCAGCTTTCTTT.

This chain links TRBV4-1 with TRBJ2-2; 8 bases are shared with TRBD2. The V and J ends lost 10 bases and 6 bases, in that order; junction bases with no gene match: 10. CDR3 length: 14 residues. Germline lookup yields CDR1 MGHRA and CDR2 YSYEKL. Here the CDR3 reads CATAGLDRPGELFF. The CDR3 DNA reads as TGCGCCACTGCGGGACTAGATCGTCCCGGGGAGCTGTTTTTT.

This clonotype was picked up a small number of times. V and J are TRBV6-1 and TRBJ1-1; D call uncertain. This CDR3 has 15 residues. The V gene's germline CDR1 is MNHNS and CDR2 SASEGT. V was pared by 5 bases and J by 5 bases, with 18 bases between. The CDR3 DNA sequence: TGTGCCAGCAGTCGTGCCCCGAGGCCCACAACTGAAGCTTTCTTT. It codes for CASSRAPRPTTEAFF.

This clonotype was seen ten or more times. The chain couples TRBV28 to TRBJ2-3, with D unclear. The V gene lost 7 bases and the J gene lost 2 bases, with 10 bases spanning the gap. This CDR3 region has 13 residues. CDR1 is MDHEN and CDR2 is SYDVKM in the germline V gene. In DNA, the CDR3 is TGTGCCAGCAATTCACGAAACACAGATACGCAGTATTTT. Its translation is CASNSRNTDTQYF.

This clonotype has ten or more counts. This chain links TRBV27 with TRBJ2-5; TRBD1 matches 8 bases. CDR1 and CDR2 from the germline V gene are MNHEY and SMNVEV (reference sequence). The V and J ends lost 5 bases and 3 bases, in that order; junction bases with no gene match: 5. This CDR3 region has 14 residues. CDR3 region: CASSEADREETQYF. DNA for the CDR3: TGTGCCAGCAGTGAGGCGGACAGGGAAGAGACCCAGTACTTC.

In regard to this clonotype: One end of the junction does not line up with germline, which may come from a read error. The chain combines TRBV6-2 or TRBV6-3 with TRBJ1-5, with unresolved D. The germline gives CDR1 MNHEY, CDR2 SVGEGT. CDR3 length: 12 residues. The CDR3 DNA follows: TGCGCCAGCAGTGATGTATGGCAGCCCCAGCATTTT. It specifies CASSDVWQPQHF.

This clonotype was detected a few times. This chain joins TRBV14 and TRBJ2-1; 10 bases map to TRBD2. J lost 8 bases, V lost 0 bases, and 13 bases had no gene match. The germline V gene has CDR1 SGHDN and CDR2 FVKESK. CDR3 length equals 18 residues. In DNA form, the CDR3 reads TGTGCCAGCAGCCAAGATCGGTGGGCTAGCGGGAGTGAAGATGAGCAGTTCTTC. Its protein product is CASSQDRWASGSEDEQFF.

V usage is TRBV18 and J usage is TRBJ1-3; D unclear. Germline CDR1 KGHSH, CDR2 LQKENI. V was clipped by 0 bases and J by 6 bases, with 9 bases between them. The CDR3 has 14 residues. CDR3 bases: TGTGCCAGCTCACCACCAACTCGCGAAAACACCATATATTTT. Translated, it gives CASSPPTRENTIYF. Full variable domain (remainder filled in from reference TRBV18 and TRBJ1-3): NAGVMQNPRHLVRRRGQEARLRCSPMKGHSHVYWYRQLPEEGLKFMVYLQKENIIDESGMPKERFSAEFPKEGPSILRIQQVVRGDSAAYFCASSPPTRENTIYFGEGSWLTVV.

This clonotype has at least ten counts. The gene calls are TRBV6-2 or TRBV6-3 and TRBJ2-3; the D gene could be TRBD1 or TRBD2 (6 bases each). CDR3 length: 17 amino acids. Trimming shortened V by 2 bases and J by 2 bases, and 17 bases separated the two germline ends. Germline V gene lookup returns CDR1 MNHEY and CDR2 SVGEGT. DNA for the CDR3: TGTGCCAGCAGTTACGTGGCGGAGGGGGGTACCACAGATACGCAGTATTTT. Its protein is CASSYVAEGGTTDTQYF.